These 27 T cell receptor beta chains came from one sample sequenced in a study of T cells in Graves' hyperthyroidism and ophthalmopathy. RNA transcripts gave rise to amplified TCR beta CDR3 regions. HTBI primers were used for first-round RT-PCR of the TCR CDR3. One entry per CDR3 protein results from TCRdb running MiXCR on the multiplex PCR reads. The table records 350,000 or so distinct CDR3 sequences, roughly 18% of them present only once. The specimen sequenced was blood. These receptors were taken from a woman aged 45-65 years with Graves' hyperthyroidism.

The gene calls are TRBV6-9 and TRBJ1-1; 7 bases are a match to TRBD1. V trimming: 0 bases; J trimming: 4 bases; junction bases outside the gene matches: 5. The V gene's germline CDR1 is MNHGY and CDR2 SVAAGI. CDR3 size: 15 residues. The CDR3 sequence is CASSYSDRVFTEAFF. For the CDR3, the DNA is TGTGCCAGCAGTTATTCCGACAGGGTATTCACTGAAGCTTTCTTT.

The chain is built from TRBV2 and TRBJ2-1, with D possibly TRBD2 on 6 matching bases. Between the trimmed V and J ends, which lost 2 bases and 2 bases, there was a span of 13 bases. Looked up from germline, CDR1 is SNHLY and CDR2 is FYNNEI. CDR3 length: 16 amino acids. The CDR3 nucleotides read TGTGCCAGCAGTGAATTAGTGGTAGCGGCCTACAATGAGCAGTTCTTC. The encoded protein is CASSELVVAAYNEQFF.

Ten or more counts support this clonotype. The chain is built from TRBV27 and TRBJ2-1; D not resolved. The V end was cut by 6 bases, the J end by 8 bases, with 17 bases between. Germline loops: CDR1 MNHEY, CDR2 SMNVEV (reference sequence). The CDR3 runs to 14 residues. CDR3 in amino acids: CASRPIPPSHEQFF. In nucleotides, the CDR3 is TGTGCCAGCAGACCGATACCCCCTTCGCATGAGCAGTTCTTC.

A few counts support this clonotype. The CDR3 spells CASSTWTGYGYTF. The DNA for the CDR3 is TGTGCCAGCAGCACCTGGACGGGCTATGGCTACACCTTC. The chain carries TRBV5-6 and TRBJ1-2; unclear D gene. CDR1 and CDR2 (germline): SGHDT, YYEEEE. The CDR3 loop spans 13 amino acids. V was cut by 4 bases and J by 4 bases, with 11 bases left in between.

This sequence joins TRBV12-3 or TRBV12-4 and TRBJ2-5; no clear D. The CDR3 is 16 amino acids. V was cut by 4 bases and J by 1 base, with 16 bases left in between. CDR3 in amino acids: CASSSGFSGPQETQYF. The CDR3 coding sequence is TGTGCCAGCAGTTCTGGGTTCTCCGGGCCCCAAGAGACCCAGTACTTC.

The chain links TRBV19 to TRBJ2-1; the match to TRBD2 covers 8 bases. CDR1 is LNHDA, CDR2 SQIVND, per germline (reference sequence). There are 18 residues in the CDR3. The V segment lost 2 bases and the J segment 9 bases; nucleotides outside the gene matches: 18. In nucleotides, the CDR3 is TGTGCCAGTAGTATAAGCGGGGGTGTCCGTGGGTCCACCGTTGAGCAGTTCTTC. It is translated as CASSISGGVRGSTVEQFF.

This clonotype was seen a few times. The rearrangement uses TRBV7-2 and TRBJ1-5; TRBD1 might be the D (5 bases). In germline, CDR1 is SGHTA, CDR2 FQGNSA. The germline V and J ends were trimmed by 5 bases and 6 bases, with 11 bases remaining between them. The CDR3 has 13 residues. This CDR3 reads CASSPRGPQPQHF. CDR3 bases: TGTGCCAGCAGCCCCCGGGGACCTCAGCCCCAGCATTTT. Full variable domain (outside the CDR3, taken from reference TRBV7-2 and TRBJ1-5): GAGVSQSPSNKVTEKGKDVELRCDPISGHTALYWYRQSLGQGLEFLIYFQGNSAPDKSGLPSDRFSAERTGGSVSTLTIQRTQQEDSAVYLCASSPRGPQPQHFGDGTRLSIL.

This clonotype was counted between two and nine times. The V call is TRBV3-1, the J call TRBJ2-5, with D uncertain. The CDR3 consists of 12 residues. CDR1 LGHDT and CDR2 YNNKEL come from the germline V gene (reference sequence). The V end was cut by 2 bases, the J end by 5 bases, with 6 bases between. The CDR3 DNA sequence: TGTGCCAGCAGCCAACAATGGGAGACCCAGTACTTC. Its protein product is CASSQQWETQYF.

The V and J genes are TRBV3-1 and TRBJ2-6; D gene unclear. CDR1 is LGHDT and CDR2 is YNNKEL in the germline V gene (reference sequence). This CDR3 is built from 17 residues. The V end was cut by 4 bases, the J end by 0 bases, with 13 bases between. CDR3 loop: CASSRNRAYSGANVLTF. CDR3 nucleotide sequence: TGTGCCAGCAGCCGAAACCGGGCCTACTCTGGGGCCAACGTCCTGACTTTC.

The chain combines TRBV20-1 with TRBJ2-5; D call uncertain. Trimming took 0 bases from V and 0 from J, leaving 8 bases between them. This CDR3 spans 14 amino acids. CDR1 is DFQATT and CDR2 is SNEGSKA in the germline V gene (reference sequence). The CDR3 loop is CSARESPNQETQYF. Here the CDR3 DNA reads TGCAGTGCTAGAGAGTCCCCTAACCAAGAGACCCAGTACTTC.

In this sample, this clonotype turned up many times. The V call is TRBV27, the J call TRBJ2-7, with 8 bases matching TRBD2. There are 17 residues in the CDR3. The junction had 11 bases not matched to a gene; V was cut back by 2 bases and J by 2 bases. Germline assignment: CDR1 MNHEY and CDR2 SMNVEV (reference sequence). CDR3 coding DNA: TGTGCCAGCAGTTTAAAGGGGGTGGGACTAGGTACCTACGAGCAGTACTTC. Translation gives CASSLKGVGLGTYEQYF.

This clonotype was found once. The V gene is TRBV19, the J gene TRBJ1-5; D perhaps matches TRBD1 (6 bases). V shed 7 bases and J shed 0 bases, with 13 bases lying between them. The CDR3 totals 15 residues. Per the germline V gene, CDR1 is LNHDA and CDR2 is SQIVND (reference sequence). CDR3 region: CASMGTSFSNQPQHF. CDR3 nucleotides: TGTGCCAGTATGGGGACATCTTTTAGCAATCAGCCCCAGCATTTT.

In its sample, this clonotype was seen many times. This sequence joins TRBV11-2 and TRBJ2-7; D gene ambiguous. CDR3 length: 11 residues. Between the trimmed V and J ends, which lost 5 bases and 2 bases, there was a span of 4 bases. The germline gives CDR1 SGHAT, CDR2 FQNNGV. The CDR3 DNA is TGTGCCAGCAGCCGGACCTACGAGCAGTACTTC. Translating it yields CASSRTYEQYF.

This clonotype was picked up one time. Possible read error: a much larger clone is one base away. V gene TRBV5-1 combines with J gene TRBJ2-1, with 7 bases that match TRBD1. Looked up from germline, CDR1 is SGHRS and CDR2 is YFSETQ. CDR3 length: 20 residues. CDR3 sequence reads: CASTAGTDPEWQSSYNERFF. CDR3 sequence (DNA): TGCGCCAGCACTGCCGGGACAGACCCGGAGTGGCAAAGCTCCTACAATGAGCGGTTCTTC.

The chain recombines TRBV2 with TRBJ2-3; either TRBD1 or TRBD2 may supply D (5 bases each). There are 11 residues in the CDR3. Germline CDR1 SNHLY, CDR2 FYNNEI. Trimming pared 6 bases from V and 6 bases from J, leaving 7 bases between. CDR3: CASRGDDTQYF. The DNA of the CDR3 is TGTGCCAGCAGGGGGGACGATACGCAGTATTTT.

The table lists this clonotype with a few counts. The genes are TRBV19 and TRBJ2-2; 9 bases fit TRBD1. Trimming cost V 9 bases and J 4 bases; bases outside gene matches: 9. This CDR3 comprises 15 residues. Germline loops: CDR1 LNHDA, CDR2 SQIVND (reference sequence). The CDR3 here is CASTGQGFGTGELFF. DNA of the CDR3: TGTGCCAGCACCGGACAGGGGTTCGGCACCGGGGAGCTGTTTTTT.

Ten or more counts support this clonotype. The chain has TRBV7-3 and TRBJ2-3; 10 bases are a match to TRBD1. The CDR3 length is 15 residues. The V segment lost 2 bases and the J segment 2 bases; nucleotides outside the gene matches: 1. Germline V gene lookup returns CDR1 SGHTA and CDR2 FQGTGA. The CDR3 loop reads CASSLGTGDTDTQYF. The CDR3 nucleotides read TGTGCCAGCAGCTTAGGGACAGGGGACACAGATACGCAGTATTTT. The full variable domain, rest sourced from reference TRBV7-3 and TRBJ2-3, is GAGVSQTPSNKVTEKGKYVELRCDPISGHTALYWYRQSLGQGPEFLIYFQGTGAADDSGLPNDRFFAVRPEGSVSTLKIQRTERGDSAVYLCASSLGTGDTDTQYFGPGTRLTVL.

This clonotype has at least ten counts. The rearrangement uses TRBV18 and TRBJ1-1; D gene ambiguous. Trimming left V 1 base short and J 8 bases short, with 8 bases between. The CDR3 is 12 amino acids. Per germline, CDR1 KGHSH and CDR2 LQKENI. The CDR3 sequence is CASSPQEGEAFF. CDR3 in DNA: TGTGCCAGCTCACCACAGGAAGGCGAAGCTTTCTTT.

Only a few counts were recorded for this clonotype. The V and J genes are TRBV7-9 and TRBJ2-4; tentative D call: TRBD2 (6 bases). The CDR3 extends over 18 amino acids. The V and J ends lost 4 bases and 0 bases respectively, with 19 bases between them. Looked up from germline, CDR1 is SEHNR and CDR2 is FQNEAQ (reference sequence). This CDR3 is CASSSETVREVAKNIQYF. As DNA, the CDR3 is TGTGCCAGCAGCTCGGAGACAGTCAGGGAGGTAGCCAAAAACATTCAGTACTTC.

This clonotype came up many times. J is TRBJ2-1 and V is TRBV5-1; TRBD1 aligns across 9 bases. This CDR3 contains 15 residues. With 3 bases clipped from V and 4 bases from J, the junction kept 5 bases outside the gene matches. Germline assignment: CDR1 SGHRS and CDR2 YFSETQ. In DNA form, the CDR3 reads TGCGCCAGCAGCTCGACAGGGGGGTTATACAATGAGCAGTTCTTC. Protein sequence: CASSSTGGLYNEQFF.

At least ten counts were recorded for this clonotype. V and J are TRBV5-5 and TRBJ1-2; D gene uncertain. V was cut by 2 bases and J by 6 bases, with 11 bases left in between. Germline V gene data show CDR1 as SGHKS and CDR2 as YYEKEE (reference sequence). The CDR3 has 13 amino acids. CDR3 in amino acids: CASSFGRMNGYTF. The DNA for the CDR3 is TGTGCCAGCAGCTTCGGCAGAATGAATGGCTACACCTTC.

This CDR3 is CASSLQGASYGYTF. The CDR3 coding sequence is TGTGCCAGCAGCCTACAGGGGGCGAGCTATGGCTACACCTTC. The V call is TRBV7-2, the J call TRBJ1-2; 9 bases map to TRBD1. After removal of 5 bases from V and 4 bases from J, the junction contained 5 bases not matched to a gene. Germline V gene data show CDR1 as SGHTA and CDR2 as FQGNSA. The CDR3 totals 14 residues. Full variable domain (missing parts from reference TRBV7-2 and TRBJ1-2): GAGVSQSPSNKVTEKGKDVELRCDPISGHTALYWYRQSLGQGLEFLIYFQGNSAPDKSGLPSDRFSAERTGGSVSTLTIQRTQQEDSAVYLCASSLQGASYGYTFGSGTRLTVV.

CDR3 sequence reads: CASSAQGALPIEQYF. The CDR3, as DNA: TGTGCCAGCAGTGCACAGGGGGCGCTTCCCATCGAGCAGTACTTC. The rearrangement uses TRBV25-1 and TRBJ2-7; 9 bases line up with TRBD1. CDR1 MGHDK and CDR2 SYGVNS come from the germline V gene. After removal of 4 bases from V and 6 bases from J, the junction contained 10 bases not matched to a gene. The CDR3 runs to 15 residues.

This clonotype was found a few times. The rearrangement links TRBV28 to TRBJ2-2, with a tentative D call TRBD2 (5 bases). This CDR3 is built from 15 residues. V lost 8 bases and J lost 5, with 18 bases in between. Germline values: CDR1 MDHEN, CDR2 SYDVKM. The CDR3 region is CASCTTGVRTGELFF. The CDR3 nucleotides are TGTGCCAGCTGTACTACCGGGGTACGGACCGGGGAGCTGTTTTTT.

This clonotype was seen a handful of times. This rearrangement joins TRBV28 to TRBJ1-6; D unresolved. This CDR3 region has 13 residues. Germline CDR1 is MDHEN and CDR2 is SYDVKM. The germline V and J ends were trimmed by 3 bases and 8 bases, with 8 bases remaining between them. In nucleotides, the CDR3 is TGTGCCAGCAGTTTGGTTGCATATTCACCCCTCCACTTT. It encodes CASSLVAYSPLHF. The full variable domain, its missing parts supplied by reference TRBV28 and TRBJ1-6, is DVKVTQSSRYLVKRTGEKVFLECVQDMDHENMFWYRQDPGLGLRLIYFSYDVKMKEKGDIPEGYSVSREKKERFSLILESASTNQTSMYLCASSLVAYSPLHFGNGTRLTVT.

This clonotype was seen ten or more times. The gene calls are TRBV28 and TRBJ2-7; TRBD1 might be the D (6 bases). Germline CDR1 MDHEN, CDR2 SYDVKM. This CDR3 is built from 14 residues. Trimming left V 8 bases short and J 5 bases short, with 19 bases between. The CDR3 DNA reads TGTGCCAGCTTTACAGGGCGGGCTTCCCACGAGCAGTACTTC. Translating it yields CASFTGRASHEQYF.

Comments on this clonotype: A much larger clone differs from this one at a single base, so this may be a read error. V and J are TRBV28 and TRBJ2-3; D might be TRBD1 (5 bases). The CDR3 runs to 17 residues. Germline CDR1 is MDHEN and CDR2 is SYDVKM. CDR3 DNA sequence: TGTGTCAGCAGTTTAATTCGGGCAGGGCGGCGCACAGATACGCAGTATTTT. Translated, it gives CVSSLIRAGRRTDTQYF.